The rows below give T cell receptor beta chains drawn from one sample of a study of vaccination effects on CD4 cells after COVID-19. No antigen is known for these receptors. Some clones are missing from TCRdb's copy, which holds only in-frame ones; the method was immunoSEQ multiplex PCR. The sample lists tens of thousands of clones, roughly 74% occurring once. The sequences come from CD4+ T cells from PBMCs cultured with HCoV-229E spike peptides, collected before COVID-19 vaccination. The receptors shown here come from a human donor who received a COVID-19 vaccine. Each CDR3 is given with its conserved first and last residue. Fields, in order: D gene, J gene, V gene, clone size, CDR3 DNA, CDR3 protein. D genes are given only for firm matches. Part of the rows lack a size; the others show once, few, many or a class for expanded clones.

TRBD1,TRBJ2-6,TRBV5-4,-,TGTGCCAGCAACCGACAGGGGACTGGGGCCAACGTCCTGACTTTC,CASNRQGTGANVLTF
TRBD2,TRBJ2-5,TRBV4-2,-,TGTGCCAGCAGCCAAGGAGCAGCGGGGGGGCTGGAGACCCAGTACTTC,CASSQGAAGGLETQYF
TRBD1,TRBJ2-3,TRBV29-1,-,TGCAGCGACCGGGACAGGGGAACAGATACGCAGTATTTT,CSDRDRGTDTQYF
TRBD1,TRBJ1-1,TRBV3-1/TRBV3-2,-,TGTGCCAGCAGCCGGGACAGGGCCACTGAAGCTTTCTTT,CASSRDRATEAFF
-,TRBJ1-2,TRBV28,-,TGTGCCAGCAACGGGCGGGTTACCGCAAGGGGGGGCTACACCTTC,CASNGRVTARGGYTF
-,TRBJ1-4,TRBV24-1,-,TGTGCCACCAGTGATGCGGGACGGGGTGCAACTAATGAAAAACTGTTTTTT,CATSDAGRGATNEKLFF
TRBD1,TRBJ1-2,TRBV6-5,-,TGTGCCAGCAGCTCATTCGACAGGGGGCCCTATGGCTACACCTTC,CASSSFDRGPYGYTF
-,TRBJ1-2,TRBV5-5,few,TGTGCCAGCAGCTTGAATTACTATGGCTACACCTTC,CASSLNYYGYTF
-,TRBJ1-6,TRBV4-3,-,TGCGCCAGCAGCCTCCGGGACGGGAATTCACCCCTCCACTTT,CASSLRDGNSPLHF
-,TRBJ1-2,TRBV7-2,-,TGTGCCAGCAGCTTAGTCAGGGATAACTATGGCTACACCTTC,CASSLVRDNYGYTF
-,TRBJ2-3,TRBV5-1,-,TGCGCCAGCAGCTTGATACGGGGAGACACAGATACGCAGTATTTT,CASSLIRGDTDTQYF
TRBD1,TRBJ2-2,TRBV6-5,-,TGTGCCAGCAGTCAGGGGGCGTCGAACACCGGGGAGCTGTTTTTT,CASSQGASNTGELFF
-,TRBJ1-2,TRBV11-2,-,TGTGCCAGCAGCCGAAGAGAGGGGGACGGCTACACCTTC,CASSRREGDGYTF
-,TRBJ2-2,TRBV4-3,-,TGCGCCAGCAGCCGACTGGTCATAGGGGTGTCGAGCACCGGGGAGCTGTTTTTT,CASSRLVIGVSSTGELFF
-,TRBJ1-5,TRBV7-2,-,TGTGCCAGCAGCCCACCGGACAGCGGTAATCAGCCCCAGCATTTT,CASSPPDSGNQPQHF
-,TRBJ1-6,TRBV6-4,-,TGTGCCAGCAGTGACTGGGCAGGCAATTCACCCCTCCACTTT,CASSDWAGNSPLHF
-,TRBJ2-1,TRBV19,-,TGTGCCAGTCACCCCCGTGGGGGCAATGAGCAGTTCTTC,CASHPRGGNEQFF
TRBD1,TRBJ2-2,TRBV5-1,-,TGCGCCAGCAGCTCTCAACCGGGACAGGGCGACACCGGGGAGCTGTTTTTT,CASSSQPGQGDTGELFF
-,TRBJ2-1,TRBV19,-,TGTGCCAGTAGTACCCCAGGGAGGAACCCGTACAATGAGCAGTTCTTC,CASSTPGRNPYNEQFF
TRBD1,TRBJ1-5,TRBV15,-,TGTGCCACCAGCGGAACAGGGGGCGCGAATCAGCCCCAGCATTTT,CATSGTGGANQPQHF